Below, 8 T cell receptor beta chains from the same sample are listed, as sequenced in a study of T cell changes during pregnancy in multiple sclerosis. Repertoires were generated with immunoSEQ multiplex PCR, while TCRdb's copy carries only in-frame clones and drops some. This sample carries tens of thousands of clones, 90% of them seen once, and the ten largest clones take 3% to 3.5%. The material sequenced was peripheral blood, taken in the first trimester of pregnancy. These receptors all come from a female donor in good health, enrolled as a control in a pregnancy study.

The chain recombines TRBV9 with TRBJ2-5; 7 bases are shared with TRBD2. Trimming at V came to 0 bases and at J to 5 bases, leaving 4 bases not matched to a gene. Germline CDR1 SGDLS, CDR2 YYNGEE. CDR3 length: 14 amino acids. In DNA form, the CDR3 reads TGTGCCAGCAGCGTAGAAGTGACTAGCGAGACCCAGTACTTC. Protein product: CASSVEVTSETQYF.

The chain links TRBV7-2 to TRBJ2-2; TRBD2 matches at 14 bases. This CDR3 region has 17 residues. CDR1 and CDR2 from the germline V gene are SGHTA and FQGNSA. The V segment lost 5 bases and the J segment 5 bases; nucleotides outside the gene matches: 7. CDR3 sequence: CASSPGLAGERTGELFF. The CDR3 bases are TGTGCCAGCAGCCCGGGACTAGCGGGAGAGAGGACCGGGGAGCTGTTTTTT.

The chain combines TRBV27 with TRBJ1-2; weak D call: TRBD1 (6 bases). Germline V CDR1 and CDR2: MNHEY, SMNVEV (reference sequence). The CDR3 has 14 amino acids. V was clipped by 3 bases and J by 8 bases, with 16 bases between them. The CDR3 reads CASSFGAGDGGYTF. CDR3 nucleotides: TGTGCCAGCAGTTTTGGGGCAGGGGATGGAGGCTACACCTTC.

The genes are TRBV7-2 and TRBJ1-6; TRBD1 matches 9 bases. Germline values: CDR1 SGHTA, CDR2 FQGNSA. The V and J ends lost 4 bases and 9 bases, in that order; junction bases with no gene match: 7. The CDR3 sequence is 15 residues long. CDR3 loop: CASSYGTGYGSPLHF. The CDR3 DNA is TGTGCCAGCAGCTACGGGACAGGGTATGGTTCACCCCTCCACTTT.

The chain has TRBV7-3 and TRBJ1-6; the D gene is possibly TRBD1 (6 bases). V was cut by 5 bases and J by 9 bases, with 17 bases left in between. This CDR3 region has 15 residues. The germline V gene encodes CDR1 SGHTA and CDR2 FQGTGA. CDR3: CASSRDGGGISPLHF. Here the CDR3 DNA reads TGTGCCAGCAGCCGCGATGGGGGCGGTATTTCACCCCTCCACTTT.

The CDR3 sequence: CASTPGGETQYF. The CDR3 DNA reads TGCGCCAGCACTCCGGGGGGGGAGACCCAGTACTTC. The chain links TRBV10-2 to TRBJ2-5, with 8 positions matching TRBD2. V lost 7 bases to trimming and J lost 5 bases; unmatched junction nucleotides: 3. This CDR3 is 12 amino acids long. CDR1 and CDR2 (germline): WSHSY, SAAADI.

The chain has TRBV4-3 and TRBJ2-1; possibly TRBD2 for D (7 bases). The ends were cut back, 0 bases at V and 8 bases at J, with 23 bases in the middle. Germline CDR1 LGHNA, CDR2 YSLEER. The CDR3 spans 18 residues. DNA of the CDR3: TGCGCCAGCAGCCAAGAAGGCTTAGGAGGGGGGGGCCGTGATGAGCAGTTCTTC. This codes for CASSQEGLGGGGRDEQFF.

This chain joins TRBV5-1 and TRBJ1-6; D is unclear. The germline V and J ends were trimmed by 0 bases and 4 bases, with 5 bases remaining between them. Germline CDR1 is SGHRS and CDR2 is YFSETQ. The CDR3 spans 14 residues. CDR3 in DNA: TGCGCCAGCAGCTTGGCTCAGTATAATTCACCCCTCCACTTT. It codes for CASSLAQYNSPLHF.